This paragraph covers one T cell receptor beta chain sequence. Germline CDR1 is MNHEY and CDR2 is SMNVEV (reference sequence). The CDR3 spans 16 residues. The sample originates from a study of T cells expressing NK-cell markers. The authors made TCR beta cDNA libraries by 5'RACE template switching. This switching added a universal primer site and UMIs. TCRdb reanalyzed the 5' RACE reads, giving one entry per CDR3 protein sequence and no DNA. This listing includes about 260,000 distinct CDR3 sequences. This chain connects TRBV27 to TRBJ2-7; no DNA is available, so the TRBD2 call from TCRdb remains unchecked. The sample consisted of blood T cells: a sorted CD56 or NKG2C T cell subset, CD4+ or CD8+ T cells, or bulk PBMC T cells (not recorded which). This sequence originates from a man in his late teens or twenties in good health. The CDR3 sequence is CASSLRVAGGGNEQYF.